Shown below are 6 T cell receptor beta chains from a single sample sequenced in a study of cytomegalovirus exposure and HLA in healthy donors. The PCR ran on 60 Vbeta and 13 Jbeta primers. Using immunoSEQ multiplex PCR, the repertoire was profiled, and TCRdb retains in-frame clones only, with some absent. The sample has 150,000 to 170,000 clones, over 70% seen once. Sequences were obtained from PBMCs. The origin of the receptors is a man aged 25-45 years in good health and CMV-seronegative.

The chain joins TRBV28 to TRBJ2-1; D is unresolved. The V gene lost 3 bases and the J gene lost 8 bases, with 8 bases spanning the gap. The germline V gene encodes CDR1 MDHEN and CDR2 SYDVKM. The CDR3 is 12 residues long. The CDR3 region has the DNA TGTGCCAGCAGTTTGAGCTTCGATGAGCAGTTCTTC. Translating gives CASSLSFDEQFF. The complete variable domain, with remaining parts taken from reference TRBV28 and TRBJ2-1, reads DVKVTQSSRYLVKRTGEKVFLECVQDMDHENMFWYRQDPGLGLRLIYFSYDVKMKEKGDIPEGYSVSREKKERFSLILESASTNQTSMYLCASSLSFDEQFFGPGTRLTVL.

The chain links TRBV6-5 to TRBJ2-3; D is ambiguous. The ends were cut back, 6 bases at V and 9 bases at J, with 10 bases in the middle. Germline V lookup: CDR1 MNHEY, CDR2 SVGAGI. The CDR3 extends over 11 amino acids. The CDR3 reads CASSWLGTQYF. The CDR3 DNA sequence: TGTGCCAGCAGCTGGTTGGGCACGCAGTATTTT.

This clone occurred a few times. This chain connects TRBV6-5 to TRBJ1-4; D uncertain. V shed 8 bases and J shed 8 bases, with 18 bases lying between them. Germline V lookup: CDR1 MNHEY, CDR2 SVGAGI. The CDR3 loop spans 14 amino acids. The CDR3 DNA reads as TGTGCCAGCTTACCGAGGGCCGCGCGGGAAAAACTGTTTTTT. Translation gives CASLPRAAREKLFF.

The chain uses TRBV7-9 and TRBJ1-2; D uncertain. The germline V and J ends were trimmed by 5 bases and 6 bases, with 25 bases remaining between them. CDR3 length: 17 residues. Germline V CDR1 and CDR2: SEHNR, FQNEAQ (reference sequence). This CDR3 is CASSPFDLAGKNHGYTF. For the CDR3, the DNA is TGTGCCAGCAGCCCGTTCGATCTAGCCGGGAAGAACCATGGCTACACCTTC.

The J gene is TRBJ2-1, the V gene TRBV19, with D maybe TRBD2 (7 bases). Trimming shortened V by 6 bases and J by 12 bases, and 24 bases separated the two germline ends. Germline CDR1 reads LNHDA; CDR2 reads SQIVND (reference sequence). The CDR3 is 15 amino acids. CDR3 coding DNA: TGTGCCAGTAGGGGCCTGGGGGGGGCGGGGTTGGTGCAGTTCTTC. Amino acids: CASRGLGGAGLVQFF.

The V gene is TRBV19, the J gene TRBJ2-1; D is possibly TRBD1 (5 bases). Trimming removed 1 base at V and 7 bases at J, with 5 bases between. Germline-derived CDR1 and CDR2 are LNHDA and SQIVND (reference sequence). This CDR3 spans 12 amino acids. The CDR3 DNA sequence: TGTGCCAGTAGTATAGCAGGGAATGAGCAGTTCTTC. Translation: CASSIAGNEQFF.